This T cell receptor (beta chain) derives from a study of cytomegalovirus exposure and HLA in healthy donors. Germline V lookup: CDR1 LNHDA, CDR2 SQIVND (reference sequence). The ends were cut back, 7 bases at V and 2 bases at J, with 12 bases in the middle. This CDR3 has 14 residues. It was with 60 Vbeta and 13 Jbeta primers that the PCR ran. Some clones are missing from TCRdb's copy, which holds only in-frame ones; the method was immunoSEQ multiplex PCR. This listing includes 130,000 to 150,000 clones. The TCR originated in a male donor in good health and CMV-seronegative. The chain links TRBV19 to TRBJ1-5, with D tentatively TRBD1 (5 bases). Sequenced: PBMCs. This CDR3 is CASNSVGGNQPQHF. The CDR3 coding sequence is TGTGCCAGTAACTCGGTAGGGGGCAATCAGCCCCAGCATTTT.